This T cell receptor (beta chain) appears in the sequencing data of a study of CXCR3-negative and CXCR3-positive naive CD8 T cells. The study made its TRB cDNA libraries by 5' RACE, adding UMI labels. TCRdb processed the 5' RACE reads again and assigns one entry to each CDR3 protein, with no DNA. This table holds about 150,000 distinct CDR3 sequences. Notes on the study in general: Within a donor, both naive subsets shared TRBV-TRBJ usage, unlike memory cells. Relative to CXCR3-negative naive cells, CXCR3-positive naive cells had more hydrophobic TRB CDR3s.

On this clonotype: The antigen is unknown.

Investigators sorted each CD8+ T cell subset in triplicate, taking 300,000 or so cells each time. The germline CDR1 and CDR2 sequences are SQVTM and ANQGSEA. This CDR3 is 13 amino acids long. The chain employs TRBV29-1 and TRBJ2-7; TCRdb indicates TRBD2, and absent DNA this call remains unverified. The sample was naive CXCR3+ CD8+ T cells from blood. The subset: CD45RO-CCR7+CD27+CD95- naive CD8+ T cells expressing CXCR3 (TNR3+). The TCR originated in a human donor in good health. Some clones in this sample may be carry-over from other donors' samples. The CDR3: CSARLAASYEQYF.